In this sample, the clone carrying this T cell receptor (beta chain) turned up many times. Alpha- and beta-chain coverage of first-strand cDNA came from TRAV- and TRBV-specific primers. TCR amplification used 15 to 20 PCR cycles, a constant-region primer and a V-primer adapter. TCRdb itself ran the reads through MiXCR, one entry per CDR3 protein. Among almost 45,000 distinct CDR3 sequences listed, less than 30% were seen once. The time point here: after trial treatment. Specified treatment: LDRT plus nivolumab, ipilimumab, low-dose cyclophosphamide and aspirin (RACIN trial). This entry is derived from a study of low-dose radiotherapy and immunotherapy resistance in tumors. Study-wide context: Doses of 0.5 Gy per fraction every 2 weeks, totaling 6.5 Gy, went to Cohort 1. Every six weeks patients received intravenous ipilimumab 1 mg/kg, and every two weeks they received intravenous nivolumab 240 mg. Cohort 2 patients were irradiated with 1 Gy every two weeks, reaching 13 Gy over 26 weeks.

The V end was cut by 1 base, the J end by 0 bases, with 6 bases between. The CDR3 consists of 15 residues. Germline assignment: CDR1 SNHLY and CDR2 FYNNEI. Source: PBMCs, taken after low-dose radiotherapy plus immunotherapy. This clonotype originated in a male donor with prostate cancer. The chain employs TRBV2 and TRBJ1-4; D is unclear. This CDR3 is CASSEDRTTNEKLFF. CDR3 in DNA: TGTGCCAGCAGTGAAGACAGAACAACTAATGAAAAACTGTTTTTT.